Each of the 6 T cell receptor beta chains below was sequenced from the same sample in a study of blood T cells in healthy people across ages. Next came a second PCR, run for 7 to 11 cycles, which used a sample-barcoded 5' primer along with a J-beta primer mix. TCRdb recomputed calls from the 5' RACE reads with MiXCR, one row per CDR3 protein. The top ten clones hold around 49% of a sample with around 400,000 distinct CDR3 sequences, about 55% of them seen once. Sequenced material: blood. The receptors originated from a man aged 55-75 years in good health.

This clonotype was counted at least ten times. The rearrangement joins TRBV12-3 or TRBV12-4 to TRBJ2-7; D is possibly TRBD2 (5 bases). CDR3 length: 13 amino acids. Trimming left V 6 bases short and J 3 bases short, with 12 bases between. This chain's CDR3 is CASSRGTNYEQYF. Written as DNA, the CDR3 is TGTGCCAGCAGCCGGGGAACGAACTACGAGCAGTACTTC.

The chain carries TRBV10-3 and TRBJ2-1; 7 bases map to TRBD1. Germline V gene lookup returns CDR1 ENHRY and CDR2 SYGVKD. This CDR3 has 14 amino acids. Unmatched junction bases numbered 6, after V lost 4 bases and J lost 6 bases. This chain's CDR3 is CAISVQGESNEQFF. CDR3 nucleotide sequence: TGTGCCATCAGTGTCCAGGGGGAAAGCAATGAGCAGTTCTTC.

This clonotype was observed at least ten times. The rearrangement links TRBV5-1 to TRBJ2-1; TRBD1 aligns across 11 bases. There are 15 residues in the CDR3. The germline CDR1 and CDR2 sequences are SGHRS and YFSETQ. The V gene end was trimmed by 4 bases and the J gene end by 8 bases; junction bases not matched to a gene: 8. For the CDR3, the DNA is TGCGCCAGCAGCCCGGGACAGGGGGTTCCCGATGAGCAGTTCTTC. Amino acids: CASSPGQGVPDEQFF.

This clonotype has a single count. The chain couples TRBV2 to TRBJ2-3; D not certain. V gave up 7 bases and J gave up 1 base, with 9 bases separating them. The CDR3 totals 13 residues. The V gene's germline CDR1 is SNHLY and CDR2 FYNNEI. CDR3 protein: CASNVVGTDTQYF. The DNA of the CDR3 is TGTGCCAGCAACGTTGTGGGCACAGATACGCAGTATTTT.

This clonotype appeared a few times. The V gene is TRBV9, the J gene TRBJ2-7; D gene unclear. The germline CDR1 and CDR2 sequences are SGDLS and YYNGEE. The CDR3 covers 14 residues. The V and J ends lost 2 bases and 2 bases respectively, with 11 bases between them. The CDR3 spells CASSVTEAPYEQYF. CDR3 nucleotide sequence: TGTGCCAGCAGCGTCACCGAGGCCCCCTACGAGCAGTACTTC. The full variable domain, its missing parts supplied by reference TRBV9 and TRBJ2-7, is DSGVTQTPKHLITATGQRVTLRCSPRSGDLSVYWYQQSLDQGLQFLIQYYNGEERAKGNILERFSAQQFPDLHSELNLSSLELGDSALYFCASSVTEAPYEQYFGPGTRLTVT.

The CDR3 spells CASRLMRKGGYTF. CDR3 sequence (DNA): TGTGCCAGCAGGTTGATGAGGAAAGGGGGCTACACCTTC. V and J are TRBV28 and TRBJ1-2, with no clear D. Germline CDR1 is MDHEN and CDR2 is SYDVKM. The CDR3 spans 13 residues. Trimming shortened V by 6 bases and J by 8 bases, and 16 bases separated the two germline ends.